This is a list of T cell receptor beta chains from one sample in a study of cytomegalovirus exposure and HLA in healthy donors. The table came from immunoSEQ multiplex PCR; TCRdb's copy has only in-frame clones and leaves some out. The sample carries about 82,000 clones, around 77% recorded once. Sequenced: PBMCs. All receptors derive from a man aged 45-65 years in good health and CMV-seronegative. Both conserved end residues are part of each CDR3. A D gene is named only where the DNA matches it firmly. Size tells how often a clone was seen (once, few, many) or the class of an expanded clone, and some rows leave it out.

len: 17; d_gene: NA; v_gene: TRBV7-2; j_gene: TRBJ2-2; abundance: NA; CDR3nt: TGTGCCAGCAGCCACAAGGAGGGGACCTGGGACTCCGGGGAGCTGTTTTTT; CDR3aa: CASSHKEGTWDSGELFF
len: 15; d_gene: NA; v_gene: TRBV11-3; j_gene: TRBJ2-1; abundance: NA; CDR3nt: TGTGCCAGCAGCAGCAGGGGAAAGGGTTACAATGAGCAGTTCTTC; CDR3aa: CASSSRGKGYNEQFF
len: 12; d_gene: NA; v_gene: TRBV4-2; j_gene: TRBJ2-1; abundance: NA; CDR3nt: TGTGCCAGCAGCCAATCGAGGGATGAGCAGTTCTTC; CDR3aa: CASSQSRDEQFF
len: 15; d_gene: TRBD1; v_gene: TRBV5-1; j_gene: TRBJ1-1; abundance: NA; CDR3nt: TGCGCCAGCAGCTTTTCCGGGACAGGGGTGACTGAAGCTTTCTTT; CDR3aa: CASSFSGTGVTEAFF
len: 14; d_gene: TRBD1; v_gene: TRBV5-1; j_gene: TRBJ1-6; abundance: NA; CDR3nt: TGCGCCAGCAGCTTGGAGGGGGCTGGTTCACCCCTCCACTTT; CDR3aa: CASSLEGAGSPLHF
len: 14; d_gene: NA; v_gene: TRBV11-2; j_gene: TRBJ2-7; abundance: NA; CDR3nt: TGTGCCAGCAGCTTCGGTGAGGTGGTAGGCGAGCAGTACTTC; CDR3aa: CASSFGEVVGEQYF
len: 14; d_gene: TRBD1; v_gene: TRBV11-3; j_gene: TRBJ1-5; abundance: NA; CDR3nt: TGTGCCAGCAGCCCCGGGACAGGGGGTAAAGCCCAGCATTTT; CDR3aa: CASSPGTGGKAQHF
len: 13; d_gene: NA; v_gene: TRBV6-4; j_gene: TRBJ2-7; abundance: NA; CDR3nt: TGTGCCAGCACCGAACGAACTTCCTACGAGCAGTACTTC; CDR3aa: CASTERTSYEQYF
len: 14; d_gene: TRBD1; v_gene: TRBV6-1; j_gene: TRBJ1-1; abundance: NA; CDR3nt: TGTGCCAGCAGTGGGGACAGGGGCGTCACTGAAGCTTTCTTT; CDR3aa: CASSGDRGVTEAFF
len: 15; d_gene: TRBD1; v_gene: TRBV10-3; j_gene: TRBJ1-1; abundance: NA; CDR3nt: TGTGCCATCAGTGAGTCCGGACAGGGAAACACTGAAGCTTTCTTT; CDR3aa: CAISESGQGNTEAFF
len: 14; d_gene: TRBD1; v_gene: TRBV5-8; j_gene: TRBJ1-1; abundance: few; CDR3nt: TGTGCCAGCAGACCCGACAGGGGGAACACTGAAGCTTTCTTT; CDR3aa: CASRPDRGNTEAFF
len: 15; d_gene: TRBD1; v_gene: TRBV5-1; j_gene: TRBJ1-5; abundance: NA; CDR3nt: TGCGCCAGCAGCCCGGGACAGGGGGCAGGCCAGCCCCAGCATTTT; CDR3aa: CASSPGQGAGQPQHF
len: 14; d_gene: NA; v_gene: TRBV5-4; j_gene: TRBJ1-3; abundance: NA; CDR3nt: TGTGCCTACAGCGGACAGAACTCTGGAAACACCATATATTTT; CDR3aa: CAYSGQNSGNTIYF
len: 16; d_gene: TRBD2; v_gene: TRBV7-3; j_gene: TRBJ2-3; abundance: NA; CDR3nt: TGTGCCAGCAGCACCCTAGGGACTACGACCACAGATACGCAGTATTTT; CDR3aa: CASSTLGTTTTDTQYF
len: 15; d_gene: TRBD2; v_gene: TRBV7-9; j_gene: TRBJ2-7; abundance: once; CDR3nt: TGTGCCAGCAGCGCAACCAGAGGGACTAGCTACGAGCAGTACTTC; CDR3aa: CASSATRGTSYEQYF
len: 15; d_gene: TRBD1; v_gene: TRBV27; j_gene: TRBJ2-1; abundance: NA; CDR3nt: TGTGCCAGCAGCTCGGGACAGGGGGCTGTCAATGAGCAGTTCTTC; CDR3aa: CASSSGQGAVNEQFF
len: 14; d_gene: NA; v_gene: TRBV4-3; j_gene: TRBJ2-2; abundance: few; CDR3nt: TGCGCCAGCAGCCAAGGTCGGAACACCGGGGAGCTGTTTTTT; CDR3aa: CASSQGRNTGELFF
len: 13; d_gene: TRBD1; v_gene: TRBV5-1; j_gene: TRBJ1-4; abundance: NA; CDR3nt: TGCGCCAGTCGACAGGGGGCTGATGAAAAACTGTTTTTT; CDR3aa: CASRQGADEKLFF
len: 14; d_gene: NA; v_gene: TRBV10-3; j_gene: TRBJ1-1; abundance: NA; CDR3nt: TGTGCCATCAGTGAAAGTGGGGCGTCGACTGAAGCTTTCTTT; CDR3aa: CAISESGASTEAFF
len: 15; d_gene: TRBD2; v_gene: TRBV7-8; j_gene: TRBJ2-2; abundance: NA; CDR3nt: TGTGCCAGCAGCTTGCCCGGGGGGGGGACCGGGGAGCTGTTTTTT; CDR3aa: CASSLPGGGTGELFF
len: 15; d_gene: TRBD1; v_gene: TRBV9; j_gene: TRBJ2-1; abundance: NA; CDR3nt: TGTGCCAGCACCCCGGGACAGGGATTTTACAATGAGCAGTTCTTC; CDR3aa: CASTPGQGFYNEQFF
len: 15; d_gene: NA; v_gene: TRBV5-1; j_gene: TRBJ2-7; abundance: NA; CDR3nt: TGCGCCAGCAGCTCACAACAGGGTACCCCTGGAGAGCAGTACTTC; CDR3aa: CASSSQQGTPGEQYF
len: 12; d_gene: NA; v_gene: TRBV7-9; j_gene: TRBJ1-1; abundance: NA; CDR3nt: TGTGCCAGCAGCTTATATAACACTGAAGCTTTCTTT; CDR3aa: CASSLYNTEAFF
len: 16; d_gene: TRBD2; v_gene: TRBV2; j_gene: TRBJ2-5; abundance: many; CDR3nt: TGTGCCAGCAGTGAAACTAGCGGGGGGGCCAGTGAGACCCAGTACTTC; CDR3aa: CASSETSGGASETQYF
len: 13; d_gene: NA; v_gene: TRBV6-1; j_gene: TRBJ1-6; abundance: many; CDR3nt: TGTGCCAGCACCGAAGACGGGTTTAATCCCCTCCACTTT; CDR3aa: CASTEDGFNPLHF
len: 17; d_gene: NA; v_gene: TRBV4-2; j_gene: TRBJ2-5; abundance: NA; CDR3nt: TGTGCCAGCAGCCAACCTAGTAGGGGGGGCCTTGGGGAGACCCAGTACTTC; CDR3aa: CASSQPSRGGLGETQYF
len: 14; d_gene: TRBD1; v_gene: TRBV10-3; j_gene: TRBJ1-3; abundance: NA; CDR3nt: TGTGCCACAGGGCAGGGGGATTTAAAGGGCACCATATATTTT; CDR3aa: CATGQGDLKGTIYF
len: 14; d_gene: NA; v_gene: TRBV11-2; j_gene: TRBJ2-2; abundance: NA; CDR3nt: TGTGCCAGCAGCTGGACATCGGACACCGGGGAGCTGTTTTTT; CDR3aa: CASSWTSDTGELFF
len: 13; d_gene: NA; v_gene: TRBV7-3; j_gene: TRBJ2-3; abundance: NA; CDR3nt: TGTGCCAGCAGTCCGCCAGGATTGGGTAGGCAGTATTTT; CDR3aa: CASSPPGLGRQYF
len: 15; d_gene: NA; v_gene: TRBV28; j_gene: TRBJ1-4; abundance: NA; CDR3nt: TGTGCCAGCAGCTTGACAGGACTTGAAGTCGAAAAACTGTTTTTT; CDR3aa: CASSLTGLEVEKLFF
len: 14; d_gene: NA; v_gene: TRBV19; j_gene: TRBJ2-7; abundance: NA; CDR3nt: TGTGCCAGCAGTTCCAGGGCAGGGAGGTACGAGCAGTACTTC; CDR3aa: CASSSRAGRYEQYF
len: 15; d_gene: TRBD1; v_gene: TRBV30; j_gene: TRBJ2-4; abundance: NA; CDR3nt: TGTGCCTGGACCGGACAGGGGGCAGTAGGGGTCATTCAGTACTTC; CDR3aa: CAWTGQGAVGVIQYF
len: 15; d_gene: TRBD1; v_gene: TRBV4-1; j_gene: TRBJ2-5; abundance: NA; CDR3nt: TGCGCCAGCAGCCAAGTAAGGGGGCCATTGGAGACCCAGTACTTC; CDR3aa: CASSQVRGPLETQYF
len: 13; d_gene: TRBD1; v_gene: TRBV6-1; j_gene: TRBJ1-5; abundance: NA; CDR3nt: TGTGCCAGCACTGGCAGGGGGCTTCAGCCCCAGCATTTT; CDR3aa: CASTGRGLQPQHF
len: 15; d_gene: NA; v_gene: TRBV9; j_gene: TRBJ2-3; abundance: NA; CDR3nt: TGTGCCAGCAGCGTAGAAGACGGGTACACAGATACGCAGTATTTT; CDR3aa: CASSVEDGYTDTQYF
len: 15; d_gene: NA; v_gene: TRBV29-1; j_gene: TRBJ2-5; abundance: NA; CDR3nt: TGCAGCGTTGAAAATTGGTTAGACTTGCAAGAGACCCAGTACTTC; CDR3aa: CSVENWLDLQETQYF
len: 14; d_gene: TRBD1; v_gene: TRBV27; j_gene: TRBJ1-5; abundance: NA; CDR3nt: TGTGCCAGCAGTTTGGGACAGGGGAATCAGCCCCAGCATTTT; CDR3aa: CASSLGQGNQPQHF
len: 17; d_gene: TRBD1; v_gene: TRBV7-2; j_gene: TRBJ1-2; abundance: NA; CDR3nt: TGTGCCAGCAGCTCAACTACCGGGACAGGGGTTTTAGGCGGCTACACCTTC; CDR3aa: CASSSTTGTGVLGGYTF
len: 14; d_gene: TRBD1; v_gene: TRBV7-9; j_gene: TRBJ1-2; abundance: NA; CDR3nt: TGTGCCAGCAGCCGCCTCGGGACAGCCTATGGCTACACCTTC; CDR3aa: CASSRLGTAYGYTF
len: 18; d_gene: TRBD1; v_gene: TRBV27; j_gene: TRBJ1-5; abundance: NA; CDR3nt: TGTGCCAGCAGTTTCTCCCCCCTGGACAGGTGGGACAATCAGCCCCAGCATTTT; CDR3aa: CASSFSPLDRWDNQPQHF
len: 12; d_gene: NA; v_gene: TRBV7-3; j_gene: TRBJ2-3; abundance: few; CDR3nt: TGTGCCAGCAGCTTCGAGGGAGATACGCAGTATTTT; CDR3aa: CASSFEGDTQYF
len: 12; d_gene: TRBD2; v_gene: TRBV2; j_gene: TRBJ2-3; abundance: once; CDR3nt: TGTGCCAGCGGGGGGGTGGCAGATACGCAGTATTTT; CDR3aa: CASGGVADTQYF
len: 14; d_gene: NA; v_gene: TRBV10-3; j_gene: TRBJ1-5; abundance: NA; CDR3nt: TGTGCCATCAGTGAGCAGGGGAATCGTCTGCCCCAGCATTTT; CDR3aa: CAISEQGNRLPQHF
len: 14; d_gene: TRBD2; v_gene: TRBV5-1; j_gene: TRBJ2-5; abundance: once; CDR3nt: TGCGCCAGCAGCTTGACTAGCGGCAAAGAGACCCAGTACTTC; CDR3aa: CASSLTSGKETQYF
len: 14; d_gene: NA; v_gene: TRBV6-1; j_gene: TRBJ2-7; abundance: NA; CDR3nt: TGTGCCAGCAGTGAAGGATTGGCCAGCTACGAGCAGTACTTC; CDR3aa: CASSEGLASYEQYF
len: 14; d_gene: NA; v_gene: TRBV30; j_gene: TRBJ2-2; abundance: NA; CDR3nt: TGTGCCTGGGGGGGACTCTTGAACACCGGGGAGCTGTTTTTT; CDR3aa: CAWGGLLNTGELFF